This entry describes one TCR beta chain. What it recognizes is unknown. The data originate from a study of T-cell reconstitution after alpha-beta-depleted transplantation in children. Study-wide findings and caveats: T-cell counts and diversity at one year following transplant were attributed mainly to newly produced T cells. Surviving recipient T cells and thymic progenitors accounted for the high day-60 TCRbeta diversity observed in some patients. After transplant, at about two months, alpha-beta T cells were reportedly derived from several hundred expanded graft clones.

CDR1 is MGHRA and CDR2 is YSYEKL in the germline V gene. V lost 0 bases and J lost 4, with 1 base in between. The CDR3 runs 12 residues. During its preparation, the TCRbeta library received unique molecular identifiers. TCRdb reprocessed the PCR reads with MiXCR, giving one entry per CDR3 protein. There are tens of thousands of distinct CDR3 sequences in the sample; approximately 46% occur only once, and around 98% lies in the top ten. The rearrangement links TRBV4-1 to TRBJ2-1; D ambiguous. The sequence came from a male patient younger than 18 who had a stem cell transplant for acute lymphoblastic leukemia, so the T cells may come from the graft donor. The sample consisted of PBMCs, mostly from graft donor cells, taken 360 days after TCRalphabeta/CD19-depleted stem cell transplant. CDR3 protein: CASSQDYNEQFF. The DNA of the CDR3 is TGCGCCAGCAGCCAAGATTACAATGAGCAGTTCTTC.